The 13 T cell receptor beta chains below all came from one sample that was sequenced in a study of sequential checkpoint blockade in melanoma. The table came from immunoSEQ multiplex PCR; TCRdb's copy has only in-frame clones and leaves some out. The table has 34,000 or so clones, approximately 81% seen once; the top ten hold around a sixth. Treatment in this sample: randomized to nivolumab then ipilimumab (arm A) or the reverse (arm B). Sample: CD8+ T cells sorted from blood (inferred from file names), taken from a patient given nivolumab and ipilimumab in sequence. The receptor source for this set is a human donor with melanoma.

The V and J genes are TRBV27 and TRBJ1-5; TRBD1 might be the D (6 bases). The germline V gene has CDR1 MNHEY and CDR2 SMNVEV (reference sequence). Trimming removed 6 bases from V and 1 base from J, with 13 bases in between. The CDR3 runs to 15 residues. The CDR3 DNA is TGTGCCAGCAGACCTACAGGGAACAGCAATCAGCCCCAGCATTTT. This codes for CASRPTGNSNQPQHF.

V usage is TRBV7-6 and J usage is TRBJ1-1; D not resolved. Trimming pared 2 bases from V and 4 bases from J, leaving 8 bases between. Germline loops: CDR1 SGHVS, CDR2 FNYEAQ. There are 13 residues in the CDR3. CDR3 in DNA: TGTGCCAGCAGCTTATTGGCGGGCACTGAAGCTTTCTTT. It yields the protein CASSLLAGTEAFF.

This sequence joins TRBV28 and TRBJ2-7, with D uncertain. The length of the CDR3 is 15 residues. Trimming cost V 6 bases and J 3 bases, with 18 bases left between them. The germline gives CDR1 MDHEN, CDR2 SYDVKM. CDR3 protein: CASSPVEQYNYEQYF. The CDR3 bases are TGTGCCAGCAGCCCCGTGGAGCAGTATAACTACGAGCAGTACTTC.

CDR3 DNA sequence: TGCGCCAGCTGGGCGGGAACGCGGCCCTCTACCGGGGAGCTGTTTTTT. Residues: CASWAGTRPSTGELFF. The rearrangement uses TRBV5-1 and TRBJ2-2; D possibly corresponds to TRBD2 (6 bases). The germline gives CDR1 SGHRS, CDR2 YFSETQ. Trimming cost V 7 bases and J 5 bases, with 21 bases left between them. CDR3 length: 16 residues.

This rearrangement joins TRBV5-6 to TRBJ2-1; tentatively, D is TRBD2 (6 bases). V was shortened by 4 bases and J by 2 bases, with 19 bases between the two germline ends. This CDR3 contains 17 residues. CDR1 SGHDT and CDR2 YYEEEE come from the germline V gene. The CDR3 DNA reads as TGTGCCAGCAGCCCCCAAAGAGGGGAGGTACCCTACAATGAGCAGTTCTTC. Protein product: CASSPQRGEVPYNEQFF.

V gene TRBV28 combines with J gene TRBJ2-1; 8 bases are shared with TRBD2. This CDR3 comprises 18 residues. CDR1 and CDR2 from the germline V gene are MDHEN and SYDVKM. The junction had 15 bases not matched to a gene; V was cut back by 6 bases and J by 2 bases. In nucleotides, the CDR3 is TGTGCCAGCAGCCAACGAGCTATTTTAGCGGGAACCTACAATGAGCAGTTCTTC. Amino acid sequence: CASSQRAILAGTYNEQFF.

This clone came up once. The gene calls are TRBV29-1 and TRBJ2-5, with D hard to call. The germline V gene has CDR1 SQVTM and CDR2 ANQGSEA. V lost 6 bases and J 5 bases, leaving 10 bases between the germline ends. CDR3 length: 11 amino acids. The CDR3 nucleotides read TGCAGCGTAAGACTTGGTGAGACCCAGTACTTC. This encodes CSVRLGETQYF.

The chain uses TRBV2 and TRBJ2-1, with D possibly being TRBD2 (6 bases). This CDR3 spans 15 amino acids. Trimming removed 1 base at V and 5 bases at J, with 12 bases between. Germline V gene lookup returns CDR1 SNHLY and CDR2 FYNNEI. DNA of the CDR3: TGTGCCAGCAGTGAAGTAGGGCGGGGCCACAATGAGCAGTTCTTC. Protein sequence: CASSEVGRGHNEQFF.

The chain carries TRBV6-1 and TRBJ2-1; 11 nucleotides line up with TRBD2. The V segment lost 3 bases and the J segment 10 bases; nucleotides outside the gene matches: 8. CDR1 and CDR2 (germline): MNHNS, SASEGT. The CDR3 has 15 residues. The CDR3 region has the DNA TGTGCCAGCAGTGACACTAGCGGGAGCCTTGGGGAGCAGTTCTTC. Protein: CASSDTSGSLGEQFF.

The J gene is TRBJ2-1, the V gene TRBV2; maybe TRBD1 (6 bases). This CDR3 is built from 14 residues. Trimming cost V 6 bases and J 2 bases, with 11 bases left between them. Germline V gene sequence: CDR1 SNHLY, CDR2 FYNNEI. CDR3 nucleotides: TGTGCCAGCAGCCCAGGGGTGGCCTACAATGAGCAGTTCTTC. Encoded protein: CASSPGVAYNEQFF.

This clone was detected only a few times. The chain uses TRBV4-1 and TRBJ1-3, with no clear D. Germline CDR1 reads MGHRA; CDR2 reads YSYEKL. The CDR3 totals 14 residues. Trimming took off 5 bases at V and 0 bases at J, with 8 bases between the two ends. The CDR3 here is CASSLTVSGNTIYF. In nucleotides, the CDR3 is TGCGCCAGCAGCTTAACGGTCTCTGGAAACACCATATATTTT.

The V and J genes are TRBV2 and TRBJ1-1, with D perhaps matching TRBD1 (6 bases). V lost 6 bases, J lost 1 base, and 12 bases lay in between. Germline-derived CDR1 and CDR2 are SNHLY and FYNNEI. The CDR3 is made up of 14 amino acids. This CDR3 is CASSPTGWNTEAFF. CDR3 sequence (DNA): TGTGCCAGCAGCCCTACAGGGTGGAACACTGAAGCTTTCTTT. Filled out from reference TRBV2 and TRBJ1-1, the complete variable domain reads EPEVTQTPSHQVTQMGQEVILRCVPISNHLYFYWYRQILGQKVEFLVSFYNNEISEKSEIFDDQFSVERPDGSNFTLKIRSTKLEDSAMYFCASSPTGWNTEAFFGQGTRLTVV.

V is TRBV27 and J is TRBJ1-5; TRBD1 matches 7 bases. The junction had 6 bases not matched to a gene; V was cut back by 6 bases and J by 1 base. CDR1 and CDR2 from the germline V gene are MNHEY and SMNVEV (reference sequence). There are 15 residues in the CDR3. The DNA of the CDR3 is TGTGCCAGCAGCTCGAAGGACAGGAGCAATCAGCCCCAGCATTTT. Its protein product is CASSSKDRSNQPQHF.